The clone carrying this T cell receptor (beta chain) was seen a few times. What it recognizes is unknown. This sample was included in a study of T-cell memory formation after mild COVID-19. Overall study findings and caveats: In second-wave clones peaking day 37, SARS-CoV-2 specificity remained unconfirmed.

Via MiXCR, TCRdb re-called the 5' RACE reads, giving one row per CDR3 protein. The table lists about 500,000 distinct CDR3 sequences, over 20% of them singletons. The sample comprised PBMCs or a T cell subset sorted from them (not recorded which). The source is an adult woman who had mild COVID-19 (a few samples of this study predate the infection). Cell type and time point are not known.

CDR3 loop: CASSPGWGMVNTEAFF. CDR3 in DNA: TGTGCCAGCAGCCCGGGTTGGGGAATGGTGAACACTGAAGCTTTCTTT. The chain recombines TRBV14 with TRBJ1-1; D is uncertain. Germline V lookup: CDR1 SGHDN, CDR2 FVKESK. CDR3 length: 16 residues. Trimming removed 4 bases at V and 0 bases at J, with 15 bases between.